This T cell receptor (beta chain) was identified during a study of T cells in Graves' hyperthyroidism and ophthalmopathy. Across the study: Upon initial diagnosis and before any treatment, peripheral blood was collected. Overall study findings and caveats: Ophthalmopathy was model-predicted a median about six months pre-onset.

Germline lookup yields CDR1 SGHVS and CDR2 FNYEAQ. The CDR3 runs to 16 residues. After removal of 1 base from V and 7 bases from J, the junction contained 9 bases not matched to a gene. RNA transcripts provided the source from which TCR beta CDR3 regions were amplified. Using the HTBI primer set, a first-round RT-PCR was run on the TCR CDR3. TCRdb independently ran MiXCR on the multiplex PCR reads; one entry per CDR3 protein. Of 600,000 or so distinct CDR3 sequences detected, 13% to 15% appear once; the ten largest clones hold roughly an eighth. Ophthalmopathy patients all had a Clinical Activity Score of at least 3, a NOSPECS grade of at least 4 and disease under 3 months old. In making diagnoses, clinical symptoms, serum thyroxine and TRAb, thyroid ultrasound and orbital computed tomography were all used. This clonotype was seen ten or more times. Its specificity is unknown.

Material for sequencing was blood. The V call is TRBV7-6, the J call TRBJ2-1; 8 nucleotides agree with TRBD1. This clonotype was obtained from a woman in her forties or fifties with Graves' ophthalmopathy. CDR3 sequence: CASSLGPTGAANEQFF. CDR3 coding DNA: TGTGCCAGCAGCTTAGGACCGACAGGGGCGGCGAATGAGCAGTTCTTC.